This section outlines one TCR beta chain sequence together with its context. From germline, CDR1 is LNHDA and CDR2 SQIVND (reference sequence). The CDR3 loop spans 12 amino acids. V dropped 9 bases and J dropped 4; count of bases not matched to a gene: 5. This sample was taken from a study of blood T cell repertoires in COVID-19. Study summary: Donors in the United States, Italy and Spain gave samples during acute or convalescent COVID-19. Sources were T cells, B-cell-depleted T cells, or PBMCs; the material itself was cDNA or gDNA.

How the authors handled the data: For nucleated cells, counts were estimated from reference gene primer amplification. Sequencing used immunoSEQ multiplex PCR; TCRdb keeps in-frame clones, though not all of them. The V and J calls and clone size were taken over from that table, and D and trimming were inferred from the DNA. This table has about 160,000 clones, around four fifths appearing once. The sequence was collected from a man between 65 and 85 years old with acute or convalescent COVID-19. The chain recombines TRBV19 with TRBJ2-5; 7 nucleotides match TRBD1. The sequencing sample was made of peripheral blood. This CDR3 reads CASSRQGETQYF. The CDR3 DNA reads TGTGCCAGCTCTAGACAGGGAGAGACCCAGTACTTC.